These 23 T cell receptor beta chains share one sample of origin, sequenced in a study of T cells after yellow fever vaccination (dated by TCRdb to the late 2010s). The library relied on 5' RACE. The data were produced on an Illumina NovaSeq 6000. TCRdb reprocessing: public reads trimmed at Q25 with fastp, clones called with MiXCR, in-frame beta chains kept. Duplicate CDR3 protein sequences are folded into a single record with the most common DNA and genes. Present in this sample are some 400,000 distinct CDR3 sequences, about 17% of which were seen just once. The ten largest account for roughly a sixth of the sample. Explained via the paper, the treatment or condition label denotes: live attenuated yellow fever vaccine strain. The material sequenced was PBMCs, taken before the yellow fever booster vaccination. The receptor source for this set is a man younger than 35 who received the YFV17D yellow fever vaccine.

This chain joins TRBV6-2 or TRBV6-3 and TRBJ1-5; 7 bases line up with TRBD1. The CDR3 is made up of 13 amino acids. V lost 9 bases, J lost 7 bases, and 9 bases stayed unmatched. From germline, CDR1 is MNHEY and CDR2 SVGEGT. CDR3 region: CASHGQAGQPQHF. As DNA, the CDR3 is TGTGCCAGTCATGGACAGGCAGGGCAGCCCCAGCATTTT.

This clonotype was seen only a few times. The CDR3 protein is CASSHRGASDTQYF. CDR3 bases: TGTGCCAGCAGCCACAGGGGGGCCTCAGATACGCAGTATTTT. This chain connects TRBV4-2 to TRBJ2-3, with D perhaps TRBD1 (7 bases). Looked up from germline, CDR1 is LGHNA and CDR2 is YNFKEQ. The CDR3 has 14 amino acids. V lost 3 bases, J lost 4 bases, and 11 bases lay in between.

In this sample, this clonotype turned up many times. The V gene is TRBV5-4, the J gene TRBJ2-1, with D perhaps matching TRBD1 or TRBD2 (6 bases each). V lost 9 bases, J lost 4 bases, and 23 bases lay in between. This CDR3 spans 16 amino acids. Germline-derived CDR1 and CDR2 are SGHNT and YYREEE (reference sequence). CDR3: CATRALGGLGYNEQFF. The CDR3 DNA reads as TGTGCCACTAGAGCGTTGGGGGGCCTGGGGTACAATGAGCAGTTCTTC.

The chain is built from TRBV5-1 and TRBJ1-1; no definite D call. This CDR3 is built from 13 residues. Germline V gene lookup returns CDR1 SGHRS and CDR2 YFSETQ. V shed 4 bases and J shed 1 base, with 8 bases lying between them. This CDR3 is CASSADGNTEAFF. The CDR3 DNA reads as TGCGCCAGCAGCGCCGACGGGAACACTGAAGCTTTCTTT. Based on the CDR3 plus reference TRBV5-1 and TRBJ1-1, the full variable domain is KAGVTQTPRYLIKTRGQQVTLSCSPISGHRSVSWYQQTPGQGLQFLFEYFSETQRNKGNFPGRFSGRQFSNSRSEMNVSTLELGDSALYLCASSADGNTEAFFGQGTRLTVV.

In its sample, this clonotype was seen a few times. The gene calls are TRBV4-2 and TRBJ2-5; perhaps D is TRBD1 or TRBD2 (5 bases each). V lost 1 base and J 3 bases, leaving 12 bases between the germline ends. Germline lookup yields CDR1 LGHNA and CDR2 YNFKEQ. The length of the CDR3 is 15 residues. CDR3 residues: CASSQGGAEEETQYF. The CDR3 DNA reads TGTGCCAGCAGCCAAGGAGGGGCCGAGGAAGAGACCCAGTACTTC.

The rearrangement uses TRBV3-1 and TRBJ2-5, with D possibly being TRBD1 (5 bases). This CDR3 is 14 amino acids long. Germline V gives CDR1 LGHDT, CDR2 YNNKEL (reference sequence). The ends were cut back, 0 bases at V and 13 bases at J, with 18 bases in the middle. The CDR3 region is CASSQDGGARPRYF. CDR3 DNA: TGTGCCAGCAGCCAAGACGGTGGGGCCCGGCCGCGGTACTTC.

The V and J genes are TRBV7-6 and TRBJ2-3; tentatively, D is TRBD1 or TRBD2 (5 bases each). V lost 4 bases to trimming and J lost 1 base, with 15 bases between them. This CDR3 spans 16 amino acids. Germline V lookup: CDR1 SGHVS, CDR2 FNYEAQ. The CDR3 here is CASSSGPGPGTDTQYF. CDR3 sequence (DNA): TGTGCCAGCAGCTCCGGACCGGGGCCCGGCACAGATACGCAGTATTTT.

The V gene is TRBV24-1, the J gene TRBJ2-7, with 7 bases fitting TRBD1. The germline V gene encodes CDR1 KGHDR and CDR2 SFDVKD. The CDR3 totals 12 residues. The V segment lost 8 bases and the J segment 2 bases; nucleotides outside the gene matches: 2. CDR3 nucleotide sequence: TGTGCCACCAACAGGGGACCCTACGAGCAGTACGTC. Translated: CATNRGPYEQYV.

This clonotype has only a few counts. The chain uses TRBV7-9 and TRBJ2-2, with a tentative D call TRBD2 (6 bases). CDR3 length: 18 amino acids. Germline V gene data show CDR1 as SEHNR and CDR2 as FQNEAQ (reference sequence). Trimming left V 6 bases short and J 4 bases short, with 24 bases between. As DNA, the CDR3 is TGTGCCAGCAGGGATTCGGGGGTCCGAGCTGATAGCACCGGGGAGCTGTTTTTT. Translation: CASRDSGVRADSTGELFF.

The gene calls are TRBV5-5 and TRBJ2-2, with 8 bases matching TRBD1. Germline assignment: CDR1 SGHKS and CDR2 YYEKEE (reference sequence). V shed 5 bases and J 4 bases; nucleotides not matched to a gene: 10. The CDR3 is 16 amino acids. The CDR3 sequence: CASSSRGQAGTGELFF. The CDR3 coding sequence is TGTGCCAGCAGTTCTAGGGGACAGGCGGGCACCGGGGAGCTGTTTTTT.

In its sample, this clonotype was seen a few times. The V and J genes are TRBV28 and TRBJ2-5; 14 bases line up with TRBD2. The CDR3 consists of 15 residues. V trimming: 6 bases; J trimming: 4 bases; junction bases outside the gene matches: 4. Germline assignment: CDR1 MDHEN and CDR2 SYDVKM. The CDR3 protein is CASSPGLAGVETQYF. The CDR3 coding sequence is TGTGCCAGCAGCCCGGGACTAGCGGGGGTAGAGACCCAGTACTTC. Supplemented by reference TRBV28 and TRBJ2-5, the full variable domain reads DVKVTQSSRYLVKRTGEKVFLECVQDMDHENMFWYRQDPGLGLRLIYFSYDVKMKEKGDIPEGYSVSREKKERFSLILESASTNQTSMYLCASSPGLAGVETQYFGPGTRLLVL.

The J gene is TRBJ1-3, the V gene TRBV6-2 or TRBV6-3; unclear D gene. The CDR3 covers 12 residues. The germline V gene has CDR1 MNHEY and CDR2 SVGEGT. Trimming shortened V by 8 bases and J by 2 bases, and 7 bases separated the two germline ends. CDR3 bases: TGTGCCAGCCGTCGTACTGGAAACACCATATATTTT. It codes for CASRRTGNTIYF.

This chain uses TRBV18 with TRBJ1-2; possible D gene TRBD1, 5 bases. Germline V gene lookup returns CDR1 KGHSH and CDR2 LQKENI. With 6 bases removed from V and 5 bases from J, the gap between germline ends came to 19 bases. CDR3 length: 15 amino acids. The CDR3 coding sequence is TGTGCCAGCTCTCCTGGGACTCGTGTGGGGTATGGCTACACCTTC. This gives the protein CASSPGTRVGYGYTF.

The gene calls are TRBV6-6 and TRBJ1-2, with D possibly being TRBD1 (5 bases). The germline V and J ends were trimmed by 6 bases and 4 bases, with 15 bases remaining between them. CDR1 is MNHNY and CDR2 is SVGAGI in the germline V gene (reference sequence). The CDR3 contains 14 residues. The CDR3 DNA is TGTGCCAGCAGCCTCGGGGGAGGGTCCTATGGCTACACCTTC. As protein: CASSLGGGSYGYTF.

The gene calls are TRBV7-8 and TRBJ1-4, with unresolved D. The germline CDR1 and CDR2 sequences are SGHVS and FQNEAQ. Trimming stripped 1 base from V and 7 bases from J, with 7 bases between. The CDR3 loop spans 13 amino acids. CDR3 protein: CASSLVPSEKLFF. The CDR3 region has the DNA TGTGCCAGCAGCTTAGTCCCTTCTGAAAAACTGTTTTTT.

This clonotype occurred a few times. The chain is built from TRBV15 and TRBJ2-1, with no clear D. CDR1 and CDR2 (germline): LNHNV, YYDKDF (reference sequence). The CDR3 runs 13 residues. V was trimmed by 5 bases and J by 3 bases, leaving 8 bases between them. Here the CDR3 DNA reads TGTGCCACCAGCCATAGGGACTACAATGAGCAGTTCTTC. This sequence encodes CATSHRDYNEQFF.

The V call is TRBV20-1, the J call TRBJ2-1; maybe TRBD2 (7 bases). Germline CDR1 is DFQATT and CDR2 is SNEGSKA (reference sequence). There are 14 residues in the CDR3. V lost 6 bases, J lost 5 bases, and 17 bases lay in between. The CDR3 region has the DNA TGCAGTGCCAAACTCGGGGGGCCAGACAATGAGCAGTTCTTC. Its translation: CSAKLGGPDNEQFF.

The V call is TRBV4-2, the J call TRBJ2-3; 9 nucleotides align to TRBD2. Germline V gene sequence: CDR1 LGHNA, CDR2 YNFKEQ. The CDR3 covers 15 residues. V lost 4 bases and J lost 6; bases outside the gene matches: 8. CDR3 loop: CASSLSGGPSDTQYF. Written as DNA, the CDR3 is TGTGCCAGCAGCCTGAGCGGGGGGCCATCCGATACGCAGTATTTT.

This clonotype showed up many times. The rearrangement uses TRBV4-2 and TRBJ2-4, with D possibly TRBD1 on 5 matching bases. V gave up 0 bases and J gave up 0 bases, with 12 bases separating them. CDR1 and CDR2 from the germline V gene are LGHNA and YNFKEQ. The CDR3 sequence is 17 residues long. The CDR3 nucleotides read TGTGCCAGCAGCCAAGACAGGACAAGGCTAGCCAAAAACATTCAGTACTTC. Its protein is CASSQDRTRLAKNIQYF.

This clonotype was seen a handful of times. CDR3: CASSQVSLAKNIQYF. The CDR3 nucleotides read TGCGCCAGCAGCCAAGTATCACTAGCCAAAAACATTCAGTACTTC. The rearrangement links TRBV4-1 to TRBJ2-4; D gene ambiguous. V dropped 1 base and J dropped 0 bases, with 7 bases sitting between them. Germline values: CDR1 MGHRA, CDR2 YSYEKL. This CDR3 spans 15 amino acids.

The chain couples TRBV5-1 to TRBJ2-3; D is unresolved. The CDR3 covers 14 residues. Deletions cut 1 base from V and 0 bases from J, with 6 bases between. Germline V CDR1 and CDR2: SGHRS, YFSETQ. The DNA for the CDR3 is TGCGCCAGCAGCTTGTATGGGAGCACAGATACGCAGTATTTT. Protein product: CASSLYGSTDTQYF.

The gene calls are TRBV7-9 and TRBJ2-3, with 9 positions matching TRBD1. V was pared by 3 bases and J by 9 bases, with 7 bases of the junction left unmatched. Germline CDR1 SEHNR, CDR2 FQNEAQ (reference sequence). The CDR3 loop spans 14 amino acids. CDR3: CASSLGTGMGTQYF. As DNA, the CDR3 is TGTGCCAGCAGCTTGGGGACAGGGATGGGGACGCAGTATTTT.

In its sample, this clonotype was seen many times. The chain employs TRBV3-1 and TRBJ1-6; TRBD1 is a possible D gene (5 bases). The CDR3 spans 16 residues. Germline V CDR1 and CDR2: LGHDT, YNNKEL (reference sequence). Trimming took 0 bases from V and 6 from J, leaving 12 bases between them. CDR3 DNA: TGTGCCAGCAGCCAAGACAGGGCTTTCCGTAATTCACCCCTCCACTTT. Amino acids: CASSQDRAFRNSPLHF.